In its sample, the clone carrying this T cell receptor (beta chain) was seen a few times. Its antigen remains unidentified. TCRdb called the RT-PCR reads again in MiXCR, with one record for every CDR3 protein. The table shows around 520,000 distinct CDR3 sequences, with roughly 23% occurring only once. The sample originates from a study of response to subunit inactivated influenza vaccine. Findings and limits, study-wide: The authors proposed limited new T cell recruitment per seasonal influenza vaccination.

Trimming took 0 bases from V and 4 from J; bases not matched to a gene: 2. Per germline, CDR1 LGHNA and CDR2 YSLEER. The CDR3 contains 15 residues. The chain carries TRBV4-3 and TRBJ1-4, with 7 positions matching TRBD1. This TCR came from a man between 50 and 59 years old who received an inactivated influenza vaccine. The material sequenced was CD4+ T cells sorted from PBMCs, taken approximately 5 days after vaccination. The CDR3 spells CASSQEYRGNEKLFF. CDR3 in DNA: TGCGCCAGCAGCCAAGAGTACAGGGGTAATGAAAAACTGTTTTTT.